This is a list of T cell receptor beta chains from one sample in a study of blood T cell repertoires in COVID-19. Sequencing used immunoSEQ multiplex PCR; TCRdb keeps in-frame clones, though not all of them. The profile shows roughly 290,000 clones, approximately 85% of them singletons. Sequencing input: peripheral blood. Receptor source: a human donor with COVID-19, enrolled during active disease. The donor label of this sample is uncertain. CDR3s include the opening cysteine and the closing phenylalanine or tryptophan. D genes are given only for firm matches. Some rows mark clone size as missing; the rest say once, few, many or name a class of expanded clone.

TGTGCCAGCTCACAGGGACAGTACACAGATACGCAGTATTTT	CASSQGQYTDTQYF	-	TRBV18	TRBJ2-3	TRBD1
TGTGCCAGCAGCTCCGGGTCCCAGACCTACGAGCAGTACTTC	CASSSGSQTYEQYF	-	TRBV5-4	TRBJ2-7	-
TGTGCCAGCAGCTTAGATGGGGGGAACATTCAGTACTTC	CASSLDGGNIQYF	-	TRBV7-3	TRBJ2-4	-
TGCGCCAGCGGCCCGGTAGGGCGGGAGGGTAATGAGCAGTTCTTC	CASGPVGREGNEQFF	once	TRBV5-1	TRBJ2-1	TRBD2
TGCGCCAGCAGTACTTCAGGGACTGGGGCCAACGTCCTGACTTTC	CASSTSGTGANVLTF	few	TRBV5-1	TRBJ2-6	-
TGTGCCAGCAGGGAGGGAAACACCATATATTTT	CASREGNTIYF	-	TRBV28	TRBJ1-3	-
TGCGCCAGCAGCCAACCCCACCGGGACAGGGATGAAAAACTGTTTTTT	CASSQPHRDRDEKLFF	-	TRBV4-1	TRBJ1-4	TRBD1
TGCGCCAGCAGACTAGCGGGAGGGGATGAGCAGTTCTTC	CASRLAGGDEQFF	-	TRBV10-1	TRBJ2-1	TRBD2
TGCGCCAGCAGCCAAGTATCGGGGAGAAGTAATTCACCCCTCCACTTT	CASSQVSGRSNSPLHF	-	TRBV4-1	TRBJ1-6	-
TGTGCCAGCAGCTTGGGACAGGAGCCCTCACCCCTCCACTTT	CASSLGQEPSPLHF	-	TRBV9	TRBJ1-6	TRBD1
TGTGCCAGCAGCCCCAGGGACAGGGAGGAGACCCAGTACTTC	CASSPRDREETQYF	-	TRBV7-9	TRBJ2-5	TRBD1
TGTGCCAGCAGCACAGGACCACGTACCTATGGCTACACCTTC	CASSTGPRTYGYTF	-	TRBV9	TRBJ1-2	-
TGCGCCAGCAGCTTGGGACAGGGGGCTGAAGCTTTCTTT	CASSLGQGAEAFF	-	TRBV5-1	TRBJ1-1	TRBD1
TGTGCCAGCAGCCAAGATCAGCGGGTTCCATCAGAGACCCAGTACTTC	CASSQDQRVPSETQYF	-	TRBV3-1/TRBV3-2	TRBJ2-5	-
TGTGCCAGCAGCGTATACGAGGAGCAGTACTTC	CASSVYEEQYF	few	TRBV11-2	TRBJ2-7	-
TGTGCCAGCAGCTCGAGAGGGCAGCCCCAGCATTTT	CASSSRGQPQHF	-	TRBV6-6	TRBJ1-5	-
TGTGCCAGCAGCTTACTAGGCAGAAACACCGGGGAGCTGTTTTTT	CASSLLGRNTGELFF	few	TRBV7-3	TRBJ2-2	-
TGCAGCGTTGAAGATCCTAGCGGGAGATACGAGCAGTACTTC	CSVEDPSGRYEQYF	-	TRBV29-1	TRBJ2-7	TRBD2
TGCAGCGTTGTGGGGGGTTTACGCCTCAGCGCAGAGACCCAGTACTTC	CSVVGGLRLSAETQYF	-	TRBV29-1	TRBJ2-5	-
TGTGCCAGCAGTGAGGGGCAGCTCGCTAACTATGGCTACACCTTC	CASSEGQLANYGYTF	-	TRBV2	TRBJ1-2	-
TGTGCCAGCAGTTACCCGGAGGGACAGCTGAACTATGGCTACACCTTC	CASSYPEGQLNYGYTF	-	TRBV6-6	TRBJ1-2	TRBD1
TGTGCCAGCAGCCATCTAGCGGGGCAGTTTGAAGCTTTCTTT	CASSHLAGQFEAFF	-	TRBV3-1/TRBV3-2	TRBJ1-1	-
TGCGCCAGCAGCTTGATGTCTTCTGGGACAGGAAGCTACGAGCAGTACTTC	CASSLMSSGTGSYEQYF	-	TRBV5-1	TRBJ2-7	TRBD1
TGCGCCAGCAGTGAGCGGGACAGGGGGTATCACGAGCAGTACTTC	CASSERDRGYHEQYF	-	TRBV10-1	TRBJ2-7	TRBD1
TGTGCCAGCAGCTTAAACAGGGGTCCTGGAAACACCATATATTTT	CASSLNRGPGNTIYF	-	TRBV7-3	TRBJ1-3	TRBD1
TGTGCCAGCAGCCCACCCCCAGGAGCGGGAGTAAGGTACGAGCAGTACTTC	CASSPPPGAGVRYEQYF	-	TRBV7-2	TRBJ2-7	TRBD2
TGTGCCAGTAGTACCGGGAGCTACGAGCAGTACTTC	CASSTGSYEQYF	-	TRBV19	TRBJ2-7	-